This is a list of T cell receptor beta chains from one sample in a study of T-cell reconstitution after alpha-beta-depleted transplantation in children. TCRdb fed the PCR reads into MiXCR, producing one record per CDR3 protein. The sample has hundreds of thousands of distinct CDR3 sequences, approximately 14% seen once; the top ten hold 0.79%. This material consisted of PBMCs, taken before TCRalphabeta/CD19-depleted stem cell transplant. The receptor set was obtained from a girl aged 2-10 years with congenital amegakaryocytic thrombocytopenia, due to receive a stem cell transplant. Both conserved end residues are part of each CDR3. The order of the fields is V gene, clone size, D gene, J gene, CDR3 DNA, CDR3 protein. A D gene is named only where the DNA matches it firmly. Where a row states a size, it is once, few, many or the class of an expanded clone; other rows omit it.

v_call: TRBV5-1
clone_size: few
d_call: TRBD1
j_call: TRBJ2-3
cdr3_nt: TGCGCCAGCAGCCGACAGGGATCGGTGACAGATACGCAGTATTTT
cdr3_aa: CASSRQGSVTDTQYF

v_call: TRBV5-1
clone_size: .
d_call: .
j_call: TRBJ2-1
cdr3_nt: TGCGCCAACAGCGTCGGACTCAGCTCCTACAATGAGCAGTTCTTC
cdr3_aa: CANSVGLSSYNEQFF

v_call: TRBV20-1
clone_size: many
d_call: TRBD2
j_call: TRBJ2-1
cdr3_nt: TGCAGTGCTAGAGAGCCCCTGGCTACGGGAGGGCCGGGGCATGAGCAGTTCTTC
cdr3_aa: CSAREPLATGGPGHEQFF

v_call: TRBV20-1
clone_size: .
d_call: TRBD2
j_call: TRBJ2-1
cdr3_nt: TGCAGTGCGATTCTAGCGGGAACTTACAATGAGCAGTTCTTC
cdr3_aa: CSAILAGTYNEQFF

v_call: TRBV18
clone_size: .
d_call: .
j_call: TRBJ2-3
cdr3_nt: TGTGCCAGCTCACCTGCTAGCGTTGGCACAGATACGCAGTATTTT
cdr3_aa: CASSPASVGTDTQYF

v_call: TRBV20-1
clone_size: few
d_call: .
j_call: TRBJ1-1
cdr3_nt: TGCAGTGCTAGAGATCTTTGGGGACTGTGGACTGAAGCTTTCTTT
cdr3_aa: CSARDLWGLWTEAFF

v_call: TRBV30
clone_size: few
d_call: .
j_call: TRBJ2-2
cdr3_nt: TGTGCCTGGGAGGTGTTGGGTACCGGGGAGCTGTTTTTT
cdr3_aa: CAWEVLGTGELFF

v_call: TRBV5-1
clone_size: many
d_call: TRBD2
j_call: TRBJ2-1
cdr3_nt: TGCGCCAGCAGCCTCGGACTAGCGGGAGGGATCGCCTACAATGAGCAGTTCTTC
cdr3_aa: CASSLGLAGGIAYNEQFF

v_call: TRBV6-5
clone_size: .
d_call: TRBD2
j_call: TRBJ2-1
cdr3_nt: TGTGCCAGCAGTTACGCTAGCGGGAAATACAATGAGCAGTTCTTC
cdr3_aa: CASSYASGKYNEQFF

v_call: TRBV15
clone_size: few
d_call: .
j_call: TRBJ2-1
cdr3_nt: TGTGCCACCAGCGAACATCCCGTAGGGTCGGGGAATGAGCAGTTCTTC
cdr3_aa: CATSEHPVGSGNEQFF

v_call: TRBV5-1
clone_size: many
d_call: TRBD2
j_call: TRBJ2-7
cdr3_nt: TGCGCCAGCAGCTTGGATGTACTAGCGGGAGTCTACGAGCAGTACTTC
cdr3_aa: CASSLDVLAGVYEQYF

v_call: TRBV12-3/TRBV12-4
clone_size: many
d_call: .
j_call: TRBJ2-1
cdr3_nt: TGTGCCAGCAGTTTTGTTGCCCCAAATGAGCAGTTCTTC
cdr3_aa: CASSFVAPNEQFF

v_call: TRBV30
clone_size: .
d_call: TRBD1
j_call: TRBJ1-1
cdr3_nt: TGTGCCTGGAGTCGGGACAGGGGGTCCACTGAAGCTTTCTTT
cdr3_aa: CAWSRDRGSTEAFF

v_call: TRBV20-1
clone_size: many
d_call: .
j_call: TRBJ2-3
cdr3_nt: TGCAGTGCTAGGGGACTCGCAAGCACAGATACGCAGTATTTT
cdr3_aa: CSARGLASTDTQYF

v_call: TRBV20-1
clone_size: few
d_call: .
j_call: TRBJ1-5
cdr3_nt: TGCAGTGCTAGGGGGACGCATTATAGCAATCAGCCCCAGCATTTT
cdr3_aa: CSARGTHYSNQPQHF

v_call: TRBV20-1
clone_size: .
d_call: .
j_call: TRBJ2-5
cdr3_nt: TGCAGTGCCGAGACAGCCCAAGATACCCAGTACTTC
cdr3_aa: CSAETAQDTQYF

v_call: TRBV20-1
clone_size: few
d_call: TRBD2
j_call: TRBJ2-7
cdr3_nt: TGCAGTGCTACCGACAGAAGTTTTCCCTCTAGCGGGAGGGCCTTGGCCCCTACTGGGGAGCAGTACTTC
cdr3_aa: CSATDRSFPSSGRALAPTGEQYF

v_call: TRBV7-9
clone_size: .
d_call: TRBD1
j_call: TRBJ1-1
cdr3_nt: TGTGCCAGCAGCTTAGACGGGACAGGATACACTGAAGCTTTCTTT
cdr3_aa: CASSLDGTGYTEAFF

v_call: TRBV20-1
clone_size: many
d_call: .
j_call: TRBJ2-7
cdr3_nt: TGCAGTGCTGTCGGACCAAATACCTACGAGCAGTACTTC
cdr3_aa: CSAVGPNTYEQYF

v_call: TRBV7-9
clone_size: many
d_call: .
j_call: TRBJ1-6
cdr3_nt: TGTGCCAGCAGCCCCGACGCTGGGTCCTATAATTCACCCCTCCACTTT
cdr3_aa: CASSPDAGSYNSPLHF

v_call: TRBV5-1
clone_size: many
d_call: .
j_call: TRBJ2-1
cdr3_nt: TGCGCCAGTCACGACCTGGGCCAAAACAATGAGCAGTTCTTC
cdr3_aa: CASHDLGQNNEQFF

v_call: TRBV28
clone_size: .
d_call: .
j_call: TRBJ1-1
cdr3_nt: TGTGCCAGCAGTTCTCCCCCACAGGCGAACACTGAAGCTTTCTTT
cdr3_aa: CASSSPPQANTEAFF

v_call: TRBV24-1
clone_size: many
d_call: .
j_call: TRBJ2-2
cdr3_nt: TGTGCCACCAGTGATTTGAAGAGTACAACGAACACCGGGGAGCTGTTTTTT
cdr3_aa: CATSDLKSTTNTGELFF

v_call: TRBV20-1
clone_size: many
d_call: .
j_call: TRBJ1-2
cdr3_nt: TGCAGTGCTTCCCCCGGGACAACCTATGGCTACACCTTC
cdr3_aa: CSASPGTTYGYTF

v_call: TRBV15
clone_size: .
d_call: TRBD2
j_call: TRBJ2-3
cdr3_nt: TGTGCCACCAGCAGGGGAGGGGCAGATACGCAGTATTTT
cdr3_aa: CATSRGGADTQYF

v_call: TRBV6-1
clone_size: .
d_call: .
j_call: TRBJ1-4
cdr3_nt: TGTGCCAGCATACACCGGGGCCTACCCAAGGGGGAAAAACTGTTTTTT
cdr3_aa: CASIHRGLPKGEKLFF

v_call: TRBV20-1
clone_size: .
d_call: TRBD2
j_call: TRBJ2-1
cdr3_nt: TGCAGTGCTGACCGGACTAGCGGGAGTTGGTCCTCCTACAATGAGCAGTTCTTC
cdr3_aa: CSADRTSGSWSSYNEQFF

v_call: TRBV11-1
clone_size: .
d_call: .
j_call: TRBJ1-4
cdr3_nt: TGTGCCAGCAGCACAGGGACGGAAAGTAATGAAAAACTGTTTTTT
cdr3_aa: CASSTGTESNEKLFF

v_call: TRBV20-1
clone_size: many
d_call: .
j_call: TRBJ2-5
cdr3_nt: TGCAGTGCTCTAACTAGGGCGGAGACCCAGTACTTC
cdr3_aa: CSALTRAETQYF

v_call: TRBV7-9
clone_size: once
d_call: .
j_call: TRBJ2-5
cdr3_nt: TGTGCCAGCAGCCCGGCGCTCGGGACAAAGGAAGAGACCCAGTACTTC
cdr3_aa: CASSPALGTKEETQYF

v_call: TRBV27
clone_size: .
d_call: .
j_call: TRBJ2-7
cdr3_nt: TGTGCCAGCAGTTTAACCACGAGAGCCTACGAGCAGTACTTC
cdr3_aa: CASSLTTRAYEQYF

v_call: TRBV5-1
clone_size: many
d_call: .
j_call: TRBJ2-1
cdr3_nt: TGCGCCAGCAGCTTGAAGCTGCCGAGCTCCTACAATGAGCAGTTCTTC
cdr3_aa: CASSLKLPSSYNEQFF

v_call: TRBV10-2
clone_size: many
d_call: .
j_call: TRBJ2-1
cdr3_nt: TGCGCCAGCAGGGGGACGTTGAATGAGCAGTTCTTC
cdr3_aa: CASRGTLNEQFF

v_call: TRBV12-3/TRBV12-4
clone_size: many
d_call: TRBD2
j_call: TRBJ2-3
cdr3_nt: TGTGCCAGCAGTCCCGGACTAGCGCCAAGCACAGATACGCAGTATTTT
cdr3_aa: CASSPGLAPSTDTQYF

v_call: TRBV7-9
clone_size: .
d_call: .
j_call: TRBJ2-7
cdr3_nt: TGTGCCAGCAGCTTAGGGTCACTAGCCGGACTCTACGAGCAGTACTTC
cdr3_aa: CASSLGSLAGLYEQYF

v_call: TRBV5-1
clone_size: .
d_call: .
j_call: TRBJ2-7
cdr3_nt: TGCGCCAGCAGCGGGGGGACCAGCTCCTACGACCAGTACTTC
cdr3_aa: CASSGGTSSYDQYF

v_call: TRBV15
clone_size: .
d_call: TRBD2
j_call: TRBJ2-7
cdr3_nt: TGTGCCACCAGCCTTTTATCGACTAGCGGGATCTACGAGCAGTACTTC
cdr3_aa: CATSLLSTSGIYEQYF